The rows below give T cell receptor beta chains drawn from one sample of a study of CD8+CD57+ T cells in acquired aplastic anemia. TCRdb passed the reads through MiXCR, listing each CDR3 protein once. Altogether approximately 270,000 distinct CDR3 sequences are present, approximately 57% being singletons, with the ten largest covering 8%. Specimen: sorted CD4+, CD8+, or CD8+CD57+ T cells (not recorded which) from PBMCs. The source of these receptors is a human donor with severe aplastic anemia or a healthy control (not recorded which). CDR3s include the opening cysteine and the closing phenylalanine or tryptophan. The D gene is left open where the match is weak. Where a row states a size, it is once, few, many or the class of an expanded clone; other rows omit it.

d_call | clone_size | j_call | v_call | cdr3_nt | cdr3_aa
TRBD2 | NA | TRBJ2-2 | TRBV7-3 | TGTGCCAGCAGCCCAAAGACGTTAGCGGGAGGGCCGGTCGGGGAGCTGTTTTTT | CASSPKTLAGGPVGELFF
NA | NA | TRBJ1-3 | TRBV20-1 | TGCAGTGCGACGGACGGAGTCTCTGGAAACACCATATATTTT | CSATDGVSGNTIYF
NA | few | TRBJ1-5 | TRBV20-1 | TGCAGTGCTAGAGGGGGAAGGCCCTATAGCAATCAGCCCCAGCATTTT | CSARGGRPYSNQPQHF
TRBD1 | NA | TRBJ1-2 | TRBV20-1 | TGCAGTGCTTCCGGGACAGACTATGGCTACACCTTC | CSASGTDYGYTF
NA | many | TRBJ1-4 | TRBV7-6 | TGTGCCAGCAGCTTAGGGGGGGAGGGCGAAAAACTGTTTTTT | CASSLGGEGEKLFF
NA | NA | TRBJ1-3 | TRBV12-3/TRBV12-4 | TGTGCCAGCAGTTTCTATCAGTCTGGAAACACCATATATTTT | CASSFYQSGNTIYF
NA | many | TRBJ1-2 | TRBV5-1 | TGCGCCAGCAGCTTGGAGTCTCCCTATGGCTACACCTTC | CASSLESPYGYTF
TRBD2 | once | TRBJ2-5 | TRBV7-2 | TGTGCCAGCAGCTCGACTAGCGCGCAAGAGACCCAGTACTTC | CASSSTSAQETQYF
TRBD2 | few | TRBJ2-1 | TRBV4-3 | TGCGCCAGCAGCCAAACGCTCGGCGGGGGGGCCGAAGGTCAAAATGAGCAGTTCTTC | CASSQTLGGGAEGQNEQFF
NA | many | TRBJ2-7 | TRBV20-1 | TGCAGTGCTAGAGCCGACGGGGGGCAGCAGTACTTC | CSARADGGQQYF
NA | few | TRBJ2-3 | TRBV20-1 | TGCAGTGCCATAGCGAACGGGGGTAGCACAGATACGCAGTATTTT | CSAIANGGSTDTQYF
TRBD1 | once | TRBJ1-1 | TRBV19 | TGTGCCAGTAGCGGACAGGGGACAAAAGCTTTCTTT | CASSGQGTKAFF
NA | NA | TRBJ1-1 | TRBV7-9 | TGTGCCAGCAGCTTAGATGTGTATTTCGCGTCCGAAGCTTTCTTT | CASSLDVYFASEAFF
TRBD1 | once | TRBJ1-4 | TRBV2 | TGTGCCAGCAGTGAACAGGGGGCTGAGGTTAATGAAAAACTGTTTTTT | CASSEQGAEVNEKLFF
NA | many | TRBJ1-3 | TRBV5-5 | TGTGCCAGCAGCTTGTCGATTTCGGGGGCCCCCTCTGGAAACACCATATATTTT | CASSLSISGAPSGNTIYF
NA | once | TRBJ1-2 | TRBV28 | TGTGCCAGCAGTTCCCCTCCCCGGGGAAATGGCTACACCTTC | CASSSPPRGNGYTF
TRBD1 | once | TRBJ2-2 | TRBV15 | TGTGCCACCAGCAGGGAGTCCTTCCGGGACAGGGCGATGGAGCTGTTTTTT | CATSRESFRDRAMELFF
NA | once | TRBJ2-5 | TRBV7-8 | TGTGCCAGCACCCTATCAGAAGGGGGGGAGACCCAGTACTTC | CASTLSEGGETQYF
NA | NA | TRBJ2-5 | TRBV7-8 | TGTGCCAGCAGCCCCCGGCGGACCCAAGAGACCCAGTACTTC | CASSPRRTQETQYF
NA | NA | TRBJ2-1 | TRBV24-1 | TGTGCCACCAGTGATTTGGCAGGAGTTAACAATGAGCAGTTCTTC | CATSDLAGVNNEQFF
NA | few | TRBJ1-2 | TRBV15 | TGTGCCACCAGCAGAGAAGGAAGGGGGGAAGGCTACACCTTC | CATSREGRGEGYTF
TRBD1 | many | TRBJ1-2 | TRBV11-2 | TGTGCCAGCAGCTTAGCGGGCAGGGGGGCGGCTAACTATGGCTACACCTTC | CASSLAGRGAANYGYTF
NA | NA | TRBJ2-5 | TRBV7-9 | TGTGCCAGCAGCTTAAGACGGGAAGGAGAGACCCAGTACTTC | CASSLRREGETQYF
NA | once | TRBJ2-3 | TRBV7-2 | TGTGCCAGCAGCCGCTTAGGGGATAACACAGATACGCAGTATTTT | CASSRLGDNTDTQYF
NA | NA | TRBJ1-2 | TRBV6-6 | TGTGCCAGCGCTCCGGGCCGACAGTCAGTTGGCTACACCTTC | CASAPGRQSVGYTF
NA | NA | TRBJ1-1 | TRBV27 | TGTGCCAGCAGTTTAAACAGGGATACTGAAGCTTTCTTT | CASSLNRDTEAFF
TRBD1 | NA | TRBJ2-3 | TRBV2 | TGTGCCAGCAGTGAAGGAGGGGGCCGAATCACAGATACGCAGTATTTT | CASSEGGGRITDTQYF
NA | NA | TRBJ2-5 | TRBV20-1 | TGCAGTGCTAGATTCCCGGGGCTATTACAAGAGACCCAGTACTTC | CSARFPGLLQETQYF
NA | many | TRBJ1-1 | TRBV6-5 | TGTGCCAGCAGGAAGATCAACAGGGCGCGGGACACTGAAGCTTTCTTT | CASRKINRARDTEAFF
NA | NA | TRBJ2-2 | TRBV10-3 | TGTGCCATCAGTCCTACAGTGAACACCGGGGAGCTGTTTTTT | CAISPTVNTGELFF
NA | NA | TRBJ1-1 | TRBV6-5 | TGTGCCAGCAGTAACAGGGTGATGAACACTGAAGCTTTCTTT | CASSNRVMNTEAFF
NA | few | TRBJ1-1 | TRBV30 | TGTGCCTGGAGGTTCGGAGATCTCATGAACACTGAAGCTTTCTTT | CAWRFGDLMNTEAFF
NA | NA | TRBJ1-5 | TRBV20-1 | TGCAGTGCTAGGGGGACGCAGGGCAATCAGCCCCAGCATTTT | CSARGTQGNQPQHF
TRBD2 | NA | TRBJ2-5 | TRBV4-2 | TGTGCCAGCAGGGGGGGGGTAGCGGGGGTGCAAGAGACCCAGTACTTC | CASRGGVAGVQETQYF
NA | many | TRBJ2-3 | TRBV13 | TGTGCCAGCAGCTTAGGCGGATACACAGATACGCAGTATTTT | CASSLGGYTDTQYF
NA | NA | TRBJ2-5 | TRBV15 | TGTGCCACCAGCAAGCGGTACCCCTCGGAGACCCAGTACTTC | CATSKRYPSETQYF
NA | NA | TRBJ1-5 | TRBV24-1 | TGTGCCACCAGTGATTCGGGTCAGGTCAATCAGCCCCAGCATTTT | CATSDSGQVNQPQHF
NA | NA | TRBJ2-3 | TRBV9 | TGTGCCAGCACCCTAGTAGCAGATACGCAGTATTTT | CASTLVADTQYF
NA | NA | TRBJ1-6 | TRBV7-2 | TGTGCCAGCACCGACCGAGGGGCAGTAGGGGTTAATTCACCCCTCCACTTT | CASTDRGAVGVNSPLHF
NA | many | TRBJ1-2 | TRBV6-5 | TGTGCCAGCAGTTCCGCCCCCGACAGCTATGGCTACACCTTC | CASSSAPDSYGYTF